This entry is about one T cell receptor beta chain. Its antigen is still unknown. The record originates from a study of human thymus T cells. Study-level findings and limits: Within thymic and blood repertoires, V and J gene usage appeared to be biased. Thymic TCR repertoires of unrelated people reportedly overlapped highly.

The CDR3 spans 16 residues. Germline loops: CDR1 MGHRA, CDR2 YSYEKL. Assay: immunoSEQ multiplex PCR; the TCRdb copy retains only in-frame clones and omits some. The repertoire holds some 72,000 clones, with around 96% as singletons. From resections taken during corrective heart surgery, the thymus tissue was obtained. Donors were healthy Finnish babies undergoing corrective operations for congenital heart defects. This sequence was found in a boy under two years old with a congenital heart defect but otherwise immunologically healthy. This sequence joins TRBV4-1 and TRBJ2-5; 7 bases are shared with TRBD1. The J call may be wrong; the DNA end is better matched by TRBJ2-7. The material sequenced was thymus tissue. Written as DNA, the CDR3 is TGCGCCAGCAGCCAAGATACAGGACAGGACCCGTACGAGCAGTACTTC. It is translated as CASSQDTGQDPYEQYF.